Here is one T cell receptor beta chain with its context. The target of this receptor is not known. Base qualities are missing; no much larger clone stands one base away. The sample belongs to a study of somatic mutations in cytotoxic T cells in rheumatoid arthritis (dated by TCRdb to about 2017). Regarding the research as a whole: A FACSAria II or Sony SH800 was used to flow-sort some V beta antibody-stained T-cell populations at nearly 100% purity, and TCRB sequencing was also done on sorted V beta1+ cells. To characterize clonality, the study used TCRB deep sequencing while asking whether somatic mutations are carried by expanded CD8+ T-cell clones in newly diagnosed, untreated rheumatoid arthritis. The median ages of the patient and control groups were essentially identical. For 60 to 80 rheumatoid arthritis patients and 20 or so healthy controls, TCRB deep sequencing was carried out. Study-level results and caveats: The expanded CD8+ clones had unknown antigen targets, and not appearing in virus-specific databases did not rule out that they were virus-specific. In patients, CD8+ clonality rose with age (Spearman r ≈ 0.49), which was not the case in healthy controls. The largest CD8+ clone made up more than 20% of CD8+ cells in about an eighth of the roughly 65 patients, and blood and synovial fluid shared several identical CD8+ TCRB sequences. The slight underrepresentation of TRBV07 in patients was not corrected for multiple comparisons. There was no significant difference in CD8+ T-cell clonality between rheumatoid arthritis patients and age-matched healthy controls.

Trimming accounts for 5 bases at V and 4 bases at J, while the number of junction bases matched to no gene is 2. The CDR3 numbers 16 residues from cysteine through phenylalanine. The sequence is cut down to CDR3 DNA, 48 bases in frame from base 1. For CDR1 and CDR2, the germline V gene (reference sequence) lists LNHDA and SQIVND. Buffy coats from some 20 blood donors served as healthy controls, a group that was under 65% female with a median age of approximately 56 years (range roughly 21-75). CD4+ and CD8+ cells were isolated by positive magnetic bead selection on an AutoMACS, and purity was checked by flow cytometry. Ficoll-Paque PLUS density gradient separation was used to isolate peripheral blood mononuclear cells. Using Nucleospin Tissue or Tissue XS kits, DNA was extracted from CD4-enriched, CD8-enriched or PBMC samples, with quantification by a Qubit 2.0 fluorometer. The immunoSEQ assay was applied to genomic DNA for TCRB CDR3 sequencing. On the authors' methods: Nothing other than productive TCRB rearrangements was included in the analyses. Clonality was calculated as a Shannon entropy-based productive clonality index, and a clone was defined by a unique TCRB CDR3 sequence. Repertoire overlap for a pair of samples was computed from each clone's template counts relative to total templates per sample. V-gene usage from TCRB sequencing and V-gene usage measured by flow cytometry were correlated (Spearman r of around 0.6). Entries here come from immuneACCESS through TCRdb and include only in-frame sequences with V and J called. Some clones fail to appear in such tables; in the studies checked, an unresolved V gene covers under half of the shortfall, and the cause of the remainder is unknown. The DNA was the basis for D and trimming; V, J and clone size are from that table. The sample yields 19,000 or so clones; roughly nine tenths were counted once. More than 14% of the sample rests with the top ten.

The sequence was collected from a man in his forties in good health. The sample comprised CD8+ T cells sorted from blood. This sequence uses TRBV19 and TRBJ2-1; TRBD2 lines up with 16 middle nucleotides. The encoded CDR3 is CASSAGLAGGYNEQFF. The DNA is TGTGCCAGTAGTGCGGGACTAGCGGGAGGGTACAATGAGCAGTTCTTC.